This T cell receptor (beta chain) was identified during a study of cytomegalovirus exposure and HLA in healthy donors. Primers for the PCR totalled 60 Vbeta and 13 Jbeta. Profiling relied on immunoSEQ multiplex PCR, and the TCRdb table lists in-frame clones only, not all of them. Of about 89,000 clones detected, roughly three quarters appear once; the ten largest clones hold more than 1.3%. Findings of the study overall: What TCR beta sequences reportedly achieved was accurate prediction of HLA-A and HLA-B alleles in most subjects.

On this clone itself: Its target is not known.

Germline CDR1 and CDR2: SGHTA and FQGNSA. The CDR3 sequence is 14 residues long. The trim removed 6 bases at V and 4 bases at J, leaving 6 bases unmatched. The sequenced material came from PBMCs. The genes are TRBV7-2 and TRBJ1-3; 7 positions match TRBD1. This sequence was found in a male donor in good health and CMV-seronegative. The CDR3 spells CASRAGTAGNTIYF. The DNA of the CDR3 is TGTGCCAGCAGGGCCGGGACAGCCGGAAACACCATATATTTT.